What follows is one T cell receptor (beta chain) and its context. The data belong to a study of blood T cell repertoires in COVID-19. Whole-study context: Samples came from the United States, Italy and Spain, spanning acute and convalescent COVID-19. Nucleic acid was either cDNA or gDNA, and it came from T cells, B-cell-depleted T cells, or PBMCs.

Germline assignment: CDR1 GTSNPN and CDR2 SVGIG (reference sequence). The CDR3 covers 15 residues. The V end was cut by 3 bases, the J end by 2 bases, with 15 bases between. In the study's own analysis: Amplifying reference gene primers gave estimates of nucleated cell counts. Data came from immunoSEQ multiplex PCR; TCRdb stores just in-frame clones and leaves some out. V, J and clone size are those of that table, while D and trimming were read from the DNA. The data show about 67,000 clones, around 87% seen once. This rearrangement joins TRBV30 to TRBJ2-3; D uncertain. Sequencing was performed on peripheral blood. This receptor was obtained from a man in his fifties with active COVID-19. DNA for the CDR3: TGTGCCTGGAGCGCAGACAACCACCACACAGATACGCAGTATTTT. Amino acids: CAWSADNHHTDTQYF.